This TCR beta chain was captured by sequencing in a study of T cell responses to AZD1222 COVID-19 vaccine. Whole-study context: The study pooled second doses at about 4 or about 12 weeks. Study results and limitations: Repertoires were obtained solely post-peak T cell response.

On this clone: Its antigen is unidentified.

This table comes from immunoSEQ multiplex PCR, and its TCRdb copy is limited to in-frame clones, with some not included. The sample holds about 98,000 clones; roughly 87% are singletons and the top ten take 5.8%. The source material was peripheral blood, sampled on day 0 of AZD1222 vaccination. The origin of this receptor is an adult in good health.

DNA for the CDR3: TGCGCCAGCAGCTCGGGACTTCCGAACACTGAAGCTTTCTTT. Protein sequence: CASSSGLPNTEAFF. The chain combines TRBV5-1 with TRBJ1-1, with TRBD1 as a possible D gene (5 bases). The ends were cut back, 3 bases at V and 1 base at J, with 10 bases in the middle. This CDR3 is 14 amino acids long. In germline, CDR1 is SGHRS, CDR2 YFSETQ.